This T cell receptor (beta chain) emerged from a study of T cells in localized non-small cell lung cancer. Study-level points and caveats: Within adjacent lung there appeared a median approximately 62 of the top 100 tumor clones. Elevated circulating T cell density in blood was associated with longer overall survival. T cell clonality was highest in uninvolved adjacent lung, above tumor.

Comment on this clone: The antigen is not known.

The germline V gene encodes CDR1 SGHTA and CDR2 FQGTGA. The V end was cut by 3 bases, the J end by 1 base, with 15 bases between. This CDR3 has 16 residues. Sequencing used immunoSEQ multiplex PCR; TCRdb keeps in-frame clones, though not all of them. The sample contains about 45,000 clones, around 86% of which appear only once. Sequencing was performed on peripheral blood mononuclear cells, taken before any cancer treatment. The source is a man aged 40 to 70 with stage III lung adenocarcinoma. This chain uses TRBV7-3 with TRBJ1-2; the D is unclear. The CDR3: CASSFTGNQDNYGYTF. DNA for the CDR3: TGTGCCAGCAGCTTTACTGGAAACCAAGATAACTATGGCTACACCTTC.